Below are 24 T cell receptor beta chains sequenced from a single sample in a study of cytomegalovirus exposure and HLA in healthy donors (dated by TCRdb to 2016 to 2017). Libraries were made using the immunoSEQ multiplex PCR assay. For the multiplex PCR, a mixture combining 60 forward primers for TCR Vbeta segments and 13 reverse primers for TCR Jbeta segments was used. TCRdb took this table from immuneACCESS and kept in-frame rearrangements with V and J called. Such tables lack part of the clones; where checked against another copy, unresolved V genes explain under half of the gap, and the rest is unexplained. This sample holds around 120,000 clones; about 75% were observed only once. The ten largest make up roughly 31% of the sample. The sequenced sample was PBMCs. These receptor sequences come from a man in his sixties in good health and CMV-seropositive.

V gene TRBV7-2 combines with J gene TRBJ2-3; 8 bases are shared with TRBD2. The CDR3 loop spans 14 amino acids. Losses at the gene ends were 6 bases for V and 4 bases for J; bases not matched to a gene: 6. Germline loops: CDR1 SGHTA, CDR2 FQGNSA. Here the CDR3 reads CASRPGGDADTQYF. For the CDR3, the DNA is TGTGCCAGCAGGCCGGGGGGGGATGCAGATACGCAGTATTTT.

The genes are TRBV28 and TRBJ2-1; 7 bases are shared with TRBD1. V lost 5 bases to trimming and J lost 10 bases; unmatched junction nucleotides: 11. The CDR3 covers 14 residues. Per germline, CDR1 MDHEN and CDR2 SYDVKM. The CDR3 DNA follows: TGTGCCAGCAGTCAAGGGGGCTTAGGTTACGAGCAGTTCTTC. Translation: CASSQGGLGYEQFF.

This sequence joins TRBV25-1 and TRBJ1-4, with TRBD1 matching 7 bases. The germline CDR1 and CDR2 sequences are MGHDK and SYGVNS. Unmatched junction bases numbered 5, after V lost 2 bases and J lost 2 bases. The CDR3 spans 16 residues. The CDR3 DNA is TGTGCCAGCAGTGAAAGACAGGGTAGGACTAATGAAAAACTGTTTTTT. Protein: CASSERQGRTNEKLFF.

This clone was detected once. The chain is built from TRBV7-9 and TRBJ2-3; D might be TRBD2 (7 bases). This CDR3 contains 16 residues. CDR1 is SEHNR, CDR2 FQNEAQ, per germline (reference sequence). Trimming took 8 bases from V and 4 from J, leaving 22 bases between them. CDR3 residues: CASSPPGGAVPDTQYF. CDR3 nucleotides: TGTGCCAGCTCGCCTCCTGGGGGGGCAGTACCAGATACGCAGTATTTT. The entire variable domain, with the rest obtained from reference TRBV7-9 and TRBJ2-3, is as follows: DTGVSQNPRHKITKRGQNVTFRCDPISEHNRLYWYRQTLGQGPEFLTYFQNEAQLEKSRLLSDRFSAERPKGSFSTLEIQRTEQGDSAMYLCASSPPGGAVPDTQYFGPGTRLTVL.

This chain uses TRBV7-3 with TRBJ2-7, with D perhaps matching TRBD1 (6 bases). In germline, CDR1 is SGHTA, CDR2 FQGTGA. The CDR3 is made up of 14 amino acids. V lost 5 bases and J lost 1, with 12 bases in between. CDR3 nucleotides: TGTGCCAGCAGCATTACAGGGCCTTCCTACGAGCAGTACTTC. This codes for CASSITGPSYEQYF.

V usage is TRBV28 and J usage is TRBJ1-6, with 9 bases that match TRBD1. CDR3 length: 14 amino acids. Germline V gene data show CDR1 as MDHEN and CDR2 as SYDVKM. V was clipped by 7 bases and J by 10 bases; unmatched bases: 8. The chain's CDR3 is CASTLGQGRSPLHF. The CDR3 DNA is TGTGCCAGCACCCTGGGACAGGGAAGATCACCCCTCCACTTT.

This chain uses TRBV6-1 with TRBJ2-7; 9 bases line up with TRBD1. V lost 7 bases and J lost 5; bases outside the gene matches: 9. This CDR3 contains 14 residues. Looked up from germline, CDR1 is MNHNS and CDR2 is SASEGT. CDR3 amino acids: CASMTGTGTDEQYF. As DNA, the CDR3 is TGTGCCAGCATGACCGGGACAGGGACAGACGAGCAGTACTTC.

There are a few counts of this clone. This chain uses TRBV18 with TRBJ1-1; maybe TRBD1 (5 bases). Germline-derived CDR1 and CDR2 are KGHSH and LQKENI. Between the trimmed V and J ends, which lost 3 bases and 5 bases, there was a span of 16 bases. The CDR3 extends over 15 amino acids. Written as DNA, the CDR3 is TGTGCCAGCTCACCGAGGCCGGGGGGGGAAACTGAAGCTTTCTTT. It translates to CASSPRPGGETEAFF.

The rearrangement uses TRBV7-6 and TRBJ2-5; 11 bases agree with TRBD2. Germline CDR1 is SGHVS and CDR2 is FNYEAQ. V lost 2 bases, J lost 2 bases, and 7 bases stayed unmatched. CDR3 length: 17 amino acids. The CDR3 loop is CASSLPRTSGLQETQYF. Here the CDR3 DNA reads TGTGCCAGCAGCTTACCCCGGACTAGCGGGTTACAAGAGACCCAGTACTTC.

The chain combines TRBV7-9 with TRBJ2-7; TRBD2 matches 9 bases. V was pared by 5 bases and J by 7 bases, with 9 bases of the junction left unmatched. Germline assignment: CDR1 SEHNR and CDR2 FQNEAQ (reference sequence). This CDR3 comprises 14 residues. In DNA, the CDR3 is TGTGCCAGCAGCCCAGGGACTAGCCCGGGGGAGCAGTACTTC. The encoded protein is CASSPGTSPGEQYF.

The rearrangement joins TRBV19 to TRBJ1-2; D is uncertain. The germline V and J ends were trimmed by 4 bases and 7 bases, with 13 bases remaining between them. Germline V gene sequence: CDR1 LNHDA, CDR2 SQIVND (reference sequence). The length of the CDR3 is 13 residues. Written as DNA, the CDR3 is TGTGCCAGTAGTAGAGGGCGGGCTCTTGGCTACACCTTC. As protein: CASSRGRALGYTF. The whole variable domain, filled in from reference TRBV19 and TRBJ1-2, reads DGGITQSPKYLFRKEGQNVTLSCEQNLNHDAMYWYRQDPGQGLRLIYYSQIVNDFQKGDIAEGYSVSREKKESFPLTVTSAQKNPTAFYLCASSRGRALGYTFGSGTRLTVV.

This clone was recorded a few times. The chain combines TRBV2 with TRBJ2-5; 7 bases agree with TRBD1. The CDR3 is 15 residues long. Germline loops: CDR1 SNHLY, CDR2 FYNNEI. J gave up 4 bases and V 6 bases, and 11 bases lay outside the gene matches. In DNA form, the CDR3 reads TGTGCCAGCAGCGCAAAGGGGGCTAGGGGAGAGACCCAGTACTTC. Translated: CASSAKGARGETQYF. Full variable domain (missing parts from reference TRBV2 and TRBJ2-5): EPEVTQTPSHQVTQMGQEVILRCVPISNHLYFYWYRQILGQKVEFLVSFYNNEISEKSEIFDDQFSVERPDGSNFTLKIRSTKLEDSAMYFCASSAKGARGETQYFGPGTRLLVL.

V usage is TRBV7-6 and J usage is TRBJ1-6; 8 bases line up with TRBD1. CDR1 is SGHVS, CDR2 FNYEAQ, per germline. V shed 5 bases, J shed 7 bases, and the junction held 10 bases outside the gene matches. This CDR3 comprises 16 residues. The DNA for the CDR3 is TGTGCCAGCAGCCCCGGACAGGGCGATTTGAATTCACCCCTCCACTTT. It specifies CASSPGQGDLNSPLHF. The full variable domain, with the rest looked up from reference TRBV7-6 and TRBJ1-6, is GAGVSQSPRYKVTKRGQDVALRCDPISGHVSLYWYRQALGQGPEFLTYFNYEAQQDKSGLPNDRFSAERPEGSISTLTIQRTEQRDSAMYRCASSPGQGDLNSPLHFGNGTRLTVT.

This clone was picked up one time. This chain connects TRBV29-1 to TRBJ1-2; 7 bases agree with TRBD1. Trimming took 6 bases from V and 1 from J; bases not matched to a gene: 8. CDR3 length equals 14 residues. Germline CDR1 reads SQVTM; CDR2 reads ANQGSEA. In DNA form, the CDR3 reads TGCAGCGTGGGTCAGGGGGATGGTAACTATGGCTACACCTTC. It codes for CSVGQGDGNYGYTF. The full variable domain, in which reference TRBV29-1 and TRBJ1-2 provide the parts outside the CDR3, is SAVISQKPSRDICQRGTSLTIQCQVDSQVTMMFWYRQQPGQSLTLIATANQGSEATYESGFVIDKFPISRPNLTFSTLTVSNMSPEDSSIYLCSVGQGDGNYGYTFGSGTRLTVV.

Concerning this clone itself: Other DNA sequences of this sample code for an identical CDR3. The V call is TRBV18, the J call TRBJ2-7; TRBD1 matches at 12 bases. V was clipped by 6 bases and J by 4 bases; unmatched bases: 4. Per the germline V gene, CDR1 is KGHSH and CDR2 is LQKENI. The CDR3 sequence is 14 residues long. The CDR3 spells CASSPGQGAYEQYF. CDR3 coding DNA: TGTGCCAGCTCTCCGGGACAGGGGGCATACGAGCAGTACTTC. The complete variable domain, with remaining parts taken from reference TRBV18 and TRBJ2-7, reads NAGVMQNPRHLVRRRGQEARLRCSPMKGHSHVYWYRQLPEEGLKFMVYLQKENIIDESGMPKERFSAEFPKEGPSILRIQQVVRGDSAAYFCASSPGQGAYEQYFGPGTRLTVT.

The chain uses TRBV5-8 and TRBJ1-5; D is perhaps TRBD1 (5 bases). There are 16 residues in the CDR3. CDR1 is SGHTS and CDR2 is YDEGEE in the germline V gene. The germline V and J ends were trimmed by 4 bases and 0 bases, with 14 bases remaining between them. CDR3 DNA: TGTGCCAGCAGCCCCTTCGGGGGTTATAGCAATCAGCCCCAGCATTTT. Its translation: CASSPFGGYSNQPQHF.

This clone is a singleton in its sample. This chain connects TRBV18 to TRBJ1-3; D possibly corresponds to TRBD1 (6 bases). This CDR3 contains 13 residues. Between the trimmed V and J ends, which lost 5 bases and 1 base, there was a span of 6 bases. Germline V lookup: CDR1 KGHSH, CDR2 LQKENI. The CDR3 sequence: CASSTGSGNTIYF. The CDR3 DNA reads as TGTGCCAGCTCAACAGGGTCTGGAAACACCATATATTTT. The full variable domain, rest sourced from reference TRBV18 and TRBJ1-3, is NAGVMQNPRHLVRRRGQEARLRCSPMKGHSHVYWYRQLPEEGLKFMVYLQKENIIDESGMPKERFSAEFPKEGPSILRIQQVVRGDSAAYFCASSTGSGNTIYFGEGSWLTVV.

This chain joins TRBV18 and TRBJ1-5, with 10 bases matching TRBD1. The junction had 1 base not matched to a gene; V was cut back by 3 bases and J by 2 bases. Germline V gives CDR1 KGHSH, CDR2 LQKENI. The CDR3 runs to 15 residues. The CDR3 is CASSPGTGGNQPQHF. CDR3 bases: TGTGCCAGCTCACCCGGGACAGGGGGCAATCAGCCCCAGCATTTT.

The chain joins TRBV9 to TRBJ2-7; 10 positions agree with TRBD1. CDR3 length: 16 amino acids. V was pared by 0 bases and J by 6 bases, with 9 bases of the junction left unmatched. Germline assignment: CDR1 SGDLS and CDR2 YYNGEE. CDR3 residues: CASSVASGTGEVEQYF. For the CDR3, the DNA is TGTGCCAGCAGCGTAGCTTCCGGGACAGGGGAGGTCGAGCAGTACTTC.

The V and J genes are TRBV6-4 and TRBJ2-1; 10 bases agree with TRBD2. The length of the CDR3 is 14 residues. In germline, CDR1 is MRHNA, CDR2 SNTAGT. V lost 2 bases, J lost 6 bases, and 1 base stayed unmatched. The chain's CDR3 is CASSDGTSANEQFF. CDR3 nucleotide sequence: TGTGCCAGCAGTGACGGGACTAGCGCCAATGAGCAGTTCTTC.

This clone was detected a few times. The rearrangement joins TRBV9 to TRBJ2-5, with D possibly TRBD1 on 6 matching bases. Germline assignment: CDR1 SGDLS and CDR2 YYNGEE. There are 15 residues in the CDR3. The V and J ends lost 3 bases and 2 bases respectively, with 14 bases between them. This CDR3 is CASSAHGTPQETQYF. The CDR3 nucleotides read TGTGCCAGCAGCGCCCACGGGACACCACAAGAGACCCAGTACTTC.

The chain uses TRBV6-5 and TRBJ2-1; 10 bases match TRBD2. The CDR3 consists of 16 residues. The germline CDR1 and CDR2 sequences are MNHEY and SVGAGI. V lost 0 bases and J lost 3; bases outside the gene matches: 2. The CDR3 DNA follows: TGTGCCAGCAGTTACTCCAGCGGGGGGGTCTACAATGAGCAGTTCTTC. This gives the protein CASSYSSGGVYNEQFF.

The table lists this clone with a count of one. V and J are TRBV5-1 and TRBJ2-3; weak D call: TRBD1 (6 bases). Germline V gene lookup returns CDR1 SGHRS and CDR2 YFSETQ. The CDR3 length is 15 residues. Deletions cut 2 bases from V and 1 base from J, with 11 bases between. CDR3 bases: TGCGCCAGCAGCTTTGGTTCAGGGGGCACAGATACGCAGTATTTT. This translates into CASSFGSGGTDTQYF. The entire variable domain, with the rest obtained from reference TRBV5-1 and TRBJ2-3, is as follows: KAGVTQTPRYLIKTRGQQVTLSCSPISGHRSVSWYQQTPGQGLQFLFEYFSETQRNKGNFPGRFSGRQFSNSRSEMNVSTLELGDSALYLCASSFGSGGTDTQYFGPGTRLTVL.

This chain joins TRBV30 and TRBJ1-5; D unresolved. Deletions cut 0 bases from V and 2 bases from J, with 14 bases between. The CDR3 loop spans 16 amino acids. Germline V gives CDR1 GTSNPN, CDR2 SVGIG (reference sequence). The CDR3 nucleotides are TGTGCCTGGAGTGTTGACTACGGGTTAGGCAATCAGCCCCAGCATTTT. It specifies CAWSVDYGLGNQPQHF. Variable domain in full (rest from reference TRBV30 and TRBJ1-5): SQTIHQWPATLVQPVGSPLSLECTVEGTSNPNLYWYRQAAGRGLQLLFYSVGIGQISSEVPQNLSASRPQDRQFILSSKKLLLSDSGFYLCAWSVDYGLGNQPQHFGDGTRLSIL.